The present T cell receptor (beta chain) was sequenced within a study of CD8 T cells in ankylosing spondylitis. Whole-study results and caveats: Researchers reportedly found disease-linked clones significantly enriched in matched ankylosing spondylitis synovial fluid. Prior work had noted some motif variants in reactive arthritis blood and synovial fluid. Disease-linked clones bore a CD8+ phenotype and were relatively rare in peripheral blood. A TCR beta motif of about 8 highly homologous variants appeared characteristic of ankylosing spondylitis blood.

Germline V gene data show CDR1 as SQVTM and CDR2 as ANQGSEA. V was clipped by 1 base and J by 0 bases, with 4 bases between them. The length of the CDR3 is 13 residues. This clonotype was seen at least ten times. Its antigen is as yet unknown. TCRdb re-analysed the 5' RACE reads in MiXCR, keeping a single row per CDR3 protein. In the table there are hundreds of thousands of distinct CDR3 sequences, approximately 12% of which are singletons. This sequence originates from a male donor with ankylosing spondylitis. Input material: blood, either unsorted or a sorted T cell fraction (not recorded which). J is TRBJ2-1 and V is TRBV29-1; no reliable D call. The chain's CDR3 is CSVEGSSYNEQFF. The DNA for the CDR3 is TGCAGCGTTGAAGGTAGCTCCTACAATGAGCAGTTCTTC.